This entry lists 25 T cell receptor beta chains sequenced from one sample in a study of blood T cells in healthy people across ages. A second PCR of 7 to 11 cycles used a sample-barcoded 5' primer and a J-beta primer mix. TCRdb redid the calling of the 5' RACE reads with MiXCR, one entry per CDR3 protein. The sample includes 630,000 or so distinct CDR3 sequences, about 34% seen only once; the top ten take 15% to 17%. The sample was blood. The receptors derive from a woman aged 80 or over in good health.

At least ten counts were recorded for this clonotype. V and J are TRBV11-2 and TRBJ1-2; D unresolved. CDR3 size: 11 residues. V dropped 5 bases and J dropped 8 bases, with 9 bases sitting between them. The germline gives CDR1 SGHAT, CDR2 FQNNGV. Here the CDR3 DNA reads TGTGCCAGCAGCCCCGGCCGGGGCTACACCTTC. It encodes CASSPGRGYTF.

This chain links TRBV24-1 with TRBJ2-3; D unclear. Germline CDR1 is KGHDR and CDR2 is SFDVKD. V lost 1 base to trimming and J lost 11 bases, with 9 bases between them. CDR3 length equals 12 residues. The CDR3 loop is CATSDLEPRQYF. The CDR3, as DNA: TGTGCCACCAGTGATTTAGAACCCCGGCAGTATTTT.

J is TRBJ1-2 and V is TRBV7-2; D is ambiguous. CDR3 length: 15 residues. The germline V gene has CDR1 SGHTA and CDR2 FQGNSA. V dropped 5 bases and J dropped 6 bases, with 19 bases sitting between them. The CDR3 is CASSHYQVAGDGYTF. DNA for the CDR3: TGTGCCAGCAGCCACTACCAGGTAGCTGGGGATGGCTACACCTTC.

This clonotype was seen at least ten times. The genes are TRBV15 and TRBJ2-7; D remains ambiguous. The length of the CDR3 is 13 residues. CDR1 LNHNV and CDR2 YYDKDF come from the germline V gene (reference sequence). Trimming left V 0 bases short and J 6 bases short, with 9 bases between. The CDR3 is CATSRDGFGEQYF. Written as DNA, the CDR3 is TGTGCCACCAGCAGAGACGGGTTTGGCGAGCAGTACTTC. The variable domain in full, with the rest retrieved from reference TRBV15 and TRBJ2-7, is DAMVIQNPRYQVTQFGKPVTLSCSQTLNHNVMYWYQQKSSQAPKLLFHYYDKDFNNEADTPDNFQSRRPNTSFCFLDIRSPGLGDTAMYLCATSRDGFGEQYFGPGTRLTVT.

The sample holds many counts of this clonotype. V is TRBV12-3 or TRBV12-4 and J is TRBJ1-6; D is unresolved. The CDR3 spans 14 residues. V dropped 3 bases and J dropped 5 bases, with 8 bases sitting between them. This CDR3 reads CASSLVRNNSPLHF. CDR3 DNA: TGTGCCAGCAGTTTGGTGAGAAATAATTCACCCCTCCACTTT.

The chain has TRBV18 and TRBJ1-1; no firm D call. Germline CDR1 and CDR2: KGHSH and LQKENI. V lost 2 bases and J 1 base, leaving 8 bases between the germline ends. The CDR3 extends over 14 amino acids. The CDR3 spells CASSPTQGNTEAFF. The CDR3 DNA reads TGTGCCAGCTCACCAACACAAGGGAACACTGAAGCTTTCTTT.

This rearrangement joins TRBV12-3 or TRBV12-4 to TRBJ1-1, with D possibly matching TRBD1 (5 bases). V gave up 3 bases and J gave up 1 base, with 12 bases separating them. The CDR3 sequence is 15 residues long. CDR3 in DNA: TGTGCCAGCAGTTTGGCAGGGCGGGGGAACACTGAAGCTTTCTTT. Translated: CASSLAGRGNTEAFF.

The chain employs TRBV7-9 and TRBJ2-7; weak D call: TRBD1 (5 bases). Looked up from germline, CDR1 is SEHNR and CDR2 is FQNEAQ (reference sequence). Trimming left V 1 base short and J 2 bases short, with 18 bases between. The CDR3 length is 17 residues. The CDR3 region is CASSLEGQSYSPYEQYF. CDR3 coding DNA: TGTGCCAGCAGCTTAGAGGGGCAGAGTTACAGTCCCTACGAGCAGTACTTC. Full variable domain (remainder filled in from reference TRBV7-9 and TRBJ2-7): DTGVSQNPRHKITKRGQNVTFRCDPISEHNRLYWYRQTLGQGPEFLTYFQNEAQLEKSRLLSDRFSAERPKGSFSTLEIQRTEQGDSAMYLCASSLEGQSYSPYEQYFGPGTRLTVT.

The rearrangement uses TRBV5-1 and TRBJ2-3, with no clear D. This CDR3 is 14 amino acids long. Germline CDR1 is SGHRS and CDR2 is YFSETQ. Trimming stripped 4 bases from V and 5 bases from J, with 14 bases between. CDR3 in DNA: TGCGCCAGCAGCCCCGAGGTGGGTGTAGATACGCAGTATTTT. This translates into CASSPEVGVDTQYF. The complete variable domain, with remaining parts taken from reference TRBV5-1 and TRBJ2-3, reads KAGVTQTPRYLIKTRGQQVTLSCSPISGHRSVSWYQQTPGQGLQFLFEYFSETQRNKGNFPGRFSGRQFSNSRSEMNVSTLELGDSALYLCASSPEVGVDTQYFGPGTRLTVL.

With respect to this clonotype: A much larger clone sits a single nucleotide away, making a read error possible. V is TRBV5-1 and J is TRBJ1-6; D is undetermined. In germline, CDR1 is SGHRS, CDR2 YFSETQ. The CDR3 covers 15 residues. The CDR3 nucleotides are TGCGCCAGCAGCTTGGGGTGGACGGAGGATTCACCCCGCCACTTT. This translates into CASSLGWTEDSPRHF.

This clonotype has more than one count but fewer than ten. Possible read error: a much larger clone is one base away. V and J are TRBV12-3 or TRBV12-4 and TRBJ2-1, with 9 bases fitting TRBD1. The J call may be in error: the DNA end matches TRBJ2-7 better. The CDR3 consists of 15 residues. In DNA, the CDR3 is TGTGCCAGCAGCTCGACAGGGGGGCCCTACAATGAGCAGTACTTC. Its protein is CASSSTGGPYNEQYF.

This clonotype was counted ten times or more. The genes are TRBV7-3 and TRBJ2-3; D may be TRBD2 (6 bases). The CDR3 loop spans 15 amino acids. Between the trimmed V and J ends, which lost 1 base and 2 bases, there was a span of 10 bases. Germline CDR1 SGHTA, CDR2 FQGTGA. CDR3 loop: CASSLNPGDTDTQYF. In nucleotides, the CDR3 is TGTGCCAGCAGCTTAAACCCGGGGGACACAGATACGCAGTATTTT.

J is TRBJ2-3 and V is TRBV24-1, with D possibly being TRBD2 (5 bases). Germline loops: CDR1 KGHDR, CDR2 SFDVKD. Deletions cut 3 bases from V and 14 bases from J, with 20 bases between. The CDR3 length is 14 residues. The CDR3 DNA is TGTGCCACCAGTGATGCCGGGAAAACAGATACGTCGTATTTT. It translates to CATSDAGKTDTSYF.

The J gene is TRBJ1-2, the V gene TRBV5-1, with no clear D. V lost 5 bases and J lost 8, with 16 bases in between. Germline-derived CDR1 and CDR2 are SGHRS and YFSETQ. The CDR3 totals 13 residues. Here the CDR3 DNA reads TGCGCCAGCAGACCATCTACTGGGGAGGGCTACACCTTC. Amino acid sequence: CASRPSTGEGYTF.

The rearrangement uses TRBV5-1 and TRBJ2-2; TRBD1 aligns across 7 bases. The CDR3 covers 14 residues. V lost 2 bases and J lost 7; bases outside the gene matches: 5. CDR1 is SGHRS and CDR2 is YFSETQ in the germline V gene. The DNA for the CDR3 is TGCGCCAGCAGCTTAGAGGGGGCTCTCGGGGAGCTGTTTTTT. Its protein is CASSLEGALGELFF.

This clonotype was recorded at least ten times. This chain uses TRBV5-1 with TRBJ1-2, with D perhaps TRBD1 (5 bases). The CDR3 covers 14 residues. Germline CDR1 and CDR2: SGHRS and YFSETQ. With 2 bases removed from V and 3 bases from J, the gap between germline ends came to 11 bases. The CDR3 DNA follows: TGCGCCAGCAGCTTAACGGGACGGGACTATGGCTACACCTTC. Translated, it gives CASSLTGRDYGYTF.

In the case of this clonotype: A much larger clone differs by one base, so this may be a read error. The gene calls are TRBV12-3 or TRBV12-4 and TRBJ1-2, with a weak D call TRBD1 (6 bases). This CDR3 has 15 amino acids. The V end was cut by 5 bases, the J end by 8 bases, with 21 bases between. This CDR3 reads CASSLRDTAVGGYTF. DNA of the CDR3: TGTGCCAGCAGTCTCCGGGACACCGCAGTGGGGGGCTACACCTTC.

This chain connects TRBV30 to TRBJ2-1, with D possibly called TRBD1 or TRBD2 (6 bases each). Trimming pared 2 bases from V and 8 bases from J, leaving 16 bases between. The CDR3 extends over 14 amino acids. From germline, CDR1 is GTSNPN and CDR2 SVGIG (reference sequence). DNA of the CDR3: TGTGCCTGGAGTAGGGGGGAGGCTAGGGATGAGCAGTTCTTC. Residues: CAWSRGEARDEQFF.

This clonotype has a single count. Mismatch with germline at one junction end may stem from a read error. The chain combines TRBV12-3 or TRBV12-4 with TRBJ2-3; D possibly corresponds to TRBD1 (6 bases). CDR3 size: 16 residues. The CDR3 here is CASIQEQGLSADMQYF. The CDR3 coding sequence is TGTGCCAGCATCCAAGAACAGGGTTTGAGTGCAGATATGCAGTATTTT.

The chain joins TRBV7-2 to TRBJ2-4, with 9 nucleotides matching TRBD2. Germline V lookup: CDR1 SGHTA, CDR2 FQGNSA. This CDR3 contains 15 residues. V was clipped by 1 base and J by 13 bases; unmatched bases: 11. CDR3 amino acids: CASSLGGLAGSLQYF. Here the CDR3 DNA reads TGTGCCAGCAGCTTAGGTGGGCTAGCGGGAAGTTTACAGTACTTC.

Remarks on this clonotype: Possible read error: a much larger clone is one base away. DNA of the CDR3: TGTGCCAGCAGTTTCCAGGGGGCGGCAGATGCGCAGTATTTT. It translates to CASSFQGAADAQYF. The chain has TRBV12-3 or TRBV12-4 and TRBJ2-3; 8 bases agree with TRBD1. The CDR3 consists of 14 residues.

The gene calls are TRBV28 and TRBJ2-2, with 9 bases fitting TRBD1. The V segment lost 4 bases and the J segment 0 bases; nucleotides outside the gene matches: 0. Germline CDR1 and CDR2: MDHEN and SYDVKM. This CDR3 comprises 15 residues. Here the CDR3 reads CASSWDRANTGELFF. The CDR3 DNA sequence: TGTGCCAGCAGTTGGGACAGGGCGAACACCGGGGAGCTGTTTTTT. The full variable domain, its missing parts supplied by reference TRBV28 and TRBJ2-2, is DVKVTQSSRYLVKRTGEKVFLECVQDMDHENMFWYRQDPGLGLRLIYFSYDVKMKEKGDIPEGYSVSREKKERFSLILESASTNQTSMYLCASSWDRANTGELFFGEGSRLTVL.

CDR3 residues: CASSTTSGGADEQFF. CDR3 nucleotides: TGTGCCAGCAGTACGACTAGCGGGGGGGCCGATGAGCAGTTCTTC. The V and J genes are TRBV7-9 and TRBJ2-1, with 14 bases aligning to TRBD2. Unmatched junction bases numbered 6, after V lost 6 bases and J lost 8 bases. This CDR3 is 15 amino acids long. Germline V CDR1 and CDR2: SEHNR, FQNEAQ (reference sequence).

This clonotype was seen repeatedly, ten times or more. This chain links TRBV4-2 with TRBJ2-3, with D possibly being TRBD1 (6 bases). This CDR3 is 13 amino acids long. Germline-derived CDR1 and CDR2 are LGHNA and YNFKEQ. V was cut by 2 bases and J by 6 bases, with 9 bases left in between. The CDR3 sequence is CASSQQGTDTQYF. For the CDR3, the DNA is TGTGCCAGCAGCCAACAGGGGACGGATACGCAGTATTTT.

The V gene is TRBV2, the J gene TRBJ1-1; no firm D call. The CDR3 is made up of 14 amino acids. Per germline, CDR1 SNHLY and CDR2 FYNNEI. Between the trimmed V and J ends, which lost 2 bases and 6 bases, there was a span of 13 bases. In nucleotides, the CDR3 is TGTGCCAGCAGTGAATCCTGGGGAAGCGCTGAAGCTTTCTTT. Residues: CASSESWGSAEAFF. The full variable domain, its missing parts supplied by reference TRBV2 and TRBJ1-1, is EPEVTQTPSHQVTQMGQEVILRCVPISNHLYFYWYRQILGQKVEFLVSFYNNEISEKSEIFDDQFSVERPDGSNFTLKIRSTKLEDSAMYFCASSESWGSAEAFFGQGTRLTVV.